What follows are 6 T cell receptor beta chains derived from one specimen sequenced in a study of cytomegalovirus exposure and HLA in healthy donors. The method was immunoSEQ multiplex PCR; TCRdb's version includes in-frame clones alone and lacks a portion of them. The sample holds roughly 130,000 clones, roughly 86% seen once. What was sequenced was PBMCs. These receptors were taken from a man aged 25-45 years in good health and CMV-seronegative.

The chain uses TRBV9 and TRBJ1-2, with 8 bases that match TRBD1. The V gene end was trimmed by 4 bases and the J gene end by 7 bases; junction bases not matched to a gene: 9. Germline values: CDR1 SGDLS, CDR2 YYNGEE. This CDR3 contains 14 residues. CDR3 bases: TGTGCCAGCAGCCGATCAGGGGGCGCATTTGGCTACACCTTC. The encoded protein is CASSRSGGAFGYTF.

The chain carries TRBV7-2 and TRBJ2-7, with 10 bases lining up with TRBD2. The CDR3 has 15 residues. The germline gives CDR1 SGHTA, CDR2 FQGNSA. V shed 2 bases and J 5 bases; nucleotides not matched to a gene: 6. Here the CDR3 reads CASSLIAGGSNEQYF. The CDR3 DNA reads TGTGCCAGCAGCTTAATAGCGGGGGGTTCTAACGAGCAGTACTTC.

J is TRBJ2-7 and V is TRBV11-2, with D possibly being TRBD1 (6 bases). The CDR3 runs 16 residues. CDR1 and CDR2 from the germline V gene are SGHAT and FQNNGV. V shed 4 bases and J shed 2 bases, with 18 bases lying between them. The DNA for the CDR3 is TGTGCCAGCAGCTCTAAGGGGGTGGGGAATACCTACGAGCAGTACTTC. It specifies CASSSKGVGNTYEQYF.

For this clone: Other DNA variants within this sample encode the same CDR3. The chain uses TRBV11-2 and TRBJ1-2; 7 bases agree with TRBD1. The germline V gene has CDR1 SGHAT and CDR2 FQNNGV. V lost 1 base to trimming and J lost 6 bases; unmatched junction nucleotides: 2. This CDR3 has 13 amino acids. Here the CDR3 DNA reads TGTGCCAGCAGCTTAGGGACAGGCGATGGCTACACCTTC. Amino acid sequence: CASSLGTGDGYTF.

The J gene is TRBJ1-3, the V gene TRBV6-6; D is possibly TRBD1 (5 bases). The CDR3 covers 16 residues. The V and J ends lost 2 bases and 0 bases respectively, with 11 bases between them. The germline CDR1 and CDR2 sequences are MNHNY and SVGAGI (reference sequence). The CDR3 DNA reads as TGTGCCAGCAGTTACGGGACTTTAAGCTCTGGAAACACCATATATTTT. It yields the protein CASSYGTLSSGNTIYF.

This CDR3 is CASSPGGVAYEQYF. The CDR3 nucleotides read TGTGCCAGTAGCCCCGGGGGGGTCGCCTACGAGCAGTACTTC. This rearrangement joins TRBV19 to TRBJ2-7, with 8 bases fitting TRBD2. The CDR3 loop spans 14 amino acids. Germline V lookup: CDR1 LNHDA, CDR2 SQIVND (reference sequence). Trimming removed 6 bases from V and 2 bases from J; junction bases left unmatched: 6.